One and the same sample provided the 19 T cell receptor beta chains below, sequenced in a study of beta chain features in type 1 diabetes. The authors reverse transcribed all of the isolated RNA, so sequencing captured expressed TCRB transcripts. Some clones are missing from TCRdb's copy, which holds only in-frame ones; the method was immunoSEQ multiplex PCR. The sample records around 9,600 clones, around 78% being singletons. Sequencing used Tregs from blood. These receptor sequences come from a woman younger than 30 in good health.

The chain links TRBV5-1 to TRBJ2-1; D not certain. Trimming stripped 0 bases from V and 4 bases from J, with 8 bases between. Germline CDR1 and CDR2: SGHRS and YFSETQ. The CDR3 loop spans 14 amino acids. The CDR3 here is CASSLGVRYNEQFF. CDR3 nucleotides: TGCGCCAGCAGCTTGGGTGTCAGGTACAATGAGCAGTTCTTC. Complete variable domain (other parts from reference TRBV5-1 and TRBJ2-1): KAGVTQTPRYLIKTRGQQVTLSCSPISGHRSVSWYQQTPGQGLQFLFEYFSETQRNKGNFPGRFSGRQFSNSRSEMNVSTLELGDSALYLCASSLGVRYNEQFFGPGTRLTVL.

In this sample, this clone turned up a few times. CDR3 loop: CAWSVPGHRGSGYTF. The CDR3 DNA reads TGTGCCTGGAGTGTACCGGGTCACAGGGGATCCGGCTACACCTTC. The genes are TRBV30 and TRBJ1-2; 7 bases line up with TRBD1. The CDR3 consists of 15 residues. After removal of 0 bases from V and 8 bases from J, the junction contained 12 bases not matched to a gene. Germline values: CDR1 GTSNPN, CDR2 SVGIG (reference sequence).

V gene TRBV7-2 combines with J gene TRBJ2-5; the match to TRBD2 covers 8 bases. V gave up 3 bases and J gave up 4 bases; unmatched junction bases: 1. The germline CDR1 and CDR2 sequences are SGHTA and FQGNSA. The CDR3 sequence is 13 residues long. This CDR3 reads CASSLSGRETQYF. The CDR3 bases are TGTGCCAGCAGCTTGAGCGGGAGAGAGACCCAGTACTTC.

The V and J genes are TRBV10-3 and TRBJ1-1, with TRBD1 identical over 7 bases. The CDR3 has 14 residues. In germline, CDR1 is ENHRY, CDR2 SYGVKD. V shed 10 bases, J shed 1 base, and the junction held 9 bases outside the gene matches. The CDR3 region has the DNA TGTGCCACCCGACTGGACAGGTCGAACACTGAAGCTTTCTTT. It specifies CATRLDRSNTEAFF.

V gene TRBV7-3 combines with J gene TRBJ2-1; tentative D call: TRBD1 (5 bases). The CDR3 covers 18 residues. V lost 3 bases to trimming and J lost 3 bases, with 21 bases between them. Germline V lookup: CDR1 SGHTA, CDR2 FQGTGA. The CDR3 DNA follows: TGTGCCAGCAGCTTTCCCCCGTCTGTTCAGGGCGTCTACAATGAGCAGTTCTTC. Encoded protein: CASSFPPSVQGVYNEQFF.

The CDR3 DNA is TGCGCCAGCAGCTTGCTTAGCGGGAGAGGCAATGAGCAGTTCTTC. Its translation is CASSLLSGRGNEQFF. V usage is TRBV5-1 and J usage is TRBJ2-1; TRBD2 matches 9 bases. CDR3 length equals 15 residues. Germline CDR1 is SGHRS and CDR2 is YFSETQ. After removal of 1 base from V and 6 bases from J, the junction contained 5 bases not matched to a gene.

The CDR3 nucleotides read TGTGCCAGCAGCTACCAGGTCATAGCTTTCTTT. It specifies CASSYQVIAFF. The chain is built from TRBV28 and TRBJ1-1; D is unclear. Trimming took off 6 bases at V and 10 bases at J, with 12 bases between the two ends. The CDR3 loop spans 11 amino acids. The germline V gene encodes CDR1 MDHEN and CDR2 SYDVKM.

This chain links TRBV30 with TRBJ1-5, with D possibly TRBD1 on 5 matching bases. This CDR3 is built from 14 residues. The germline V and J ends were trimmed by 7 bases and 7 bases, with 20 bases remaining between them. CDR1 and CDR2 (germline): GTSNPN, SVGIG (reference sequence). The CDR3: CAYTDPRRGQPQHF. The CDR3, as DNA: TGTGCCTATACGGACCCCCGGCGGGGGCAGCCCCAGCATTTT.

This chain links TRBV5-1 with TRBJ2-1; TRBD2 aligns across 7 bases. V gave up 7 bases and J gave up 4 bases; unmatched junction bases: 8. Germline values: CDR1 SGHRS, CDR2 YFSETQ. The CDR3 has 14 amino acids. The CDR3 here is CASADSGHYNEQFF. The DNA of the CDR3 is TGCGCCAGCGCGGATAGCGGGCATTACAATGAGCAGTTCTTC.

This chain links TRBV2 with TRBJ1-2; the D is unclear. The germline V gene encodes CDR1 SNHLY and CDR2 FYNNEI. This CDR3 has 12 amino acids. CDR3 DNA sequence: TGTATAGTTTTTACGGGTCCGGAGGGCTACACCTTC. Its translation: CIVFTGPEGYTF.

CDR3 protein: CASEDMYEQYF. DNA of the CDR3: TGTGCCAGCGAGGATATGTACGAGCAGTACTTC. V gene TRBV6-6 combines with J gene TRBJ2-5; D unresolved. The J call is uncertain, as TRBJ2-7 better fits the DNA end. Germline values: CDR1 MNHNY, CDR2 SVGAGI (reference sequence). This CDR3 is 11 amino acids long.

The chain carries TRBV9 and TRBJ2-7, with 13 bases fitting TRBD2. Germline V gene lookup returns CDR1 SGDLS and CDR2 YYNGEE. V gave up 0 bases and J gave up 6 bases; unmatched junction bases: 6. This CDR3 comprises 16 residues. The CDR3 nucleotides are TGTGCCAGCAGCGTAGCTCTGGGACTAGCGGGATCCGAGCAGTACTTC. Its protein is CASSVALGLAGSEQYF.

The chain joins TRBV15 to TRBJ2-4; TRBD2 is a possible D gene (6 bases). This CDR3 has 13 amino acids. V was cut by 1 base and J by 9 bases, with 10 bases left in between. Per the germline V gene, CDR1 is LNHNV and CDR2 is YYDKDF (reference sequence). In nucleotides, the CDR3 is TGTGCCACCAGCAGAGTGATCGGGAGCATTCAGTACTTC. Protein: CATSRVIGSIQYF. Looking up the rest from reference TRBV15 and TRBJ2-4 gives the full variable domain: DAMVIQNPRYQVTQFGKPVTLSCSQTLNHNVMYWYQQKSSQAPKLLFHYYDKDFNNEADTPDNFQSRRPNTSFCFLDIRSPGLGDTAMYLCATSRVIGSIQYFGAGTRLSVL.

The chain employs TRBV7-6 and TRBJ2-5; 8 bases are shared with TRBD1. V shed 2 bases, J shed 4 bases, and the junction held 3 bases outside the gene matches. This CDR3 has 14 amino acids. Germline CDR1 is SGHVS and CDR2 is FNYEAQ. CDR3 sequence: CASSLSRGRETQYF. The CDR3 DNA sequence: TGTGCCAGCAGCTTAAGCAGGGGGCGAGAGACCCAGTACTTC.

This clone was detected only a few times. This sequence joins TRBV27 and TRBJ2-1; D gene ambiguous. V lost 3 bases to trimming and J lost 7 bases, with 10 bases between them. This CDR3 has 13 amino acids. Germline V gives CDR1 MNHEY, CDR2 SMNVEV (reference sequence). The chain's CDR3 is CASSFRGANEQFF. In DNA form, the CDR3 reads TGTGCCAGCAGTTTTCGAGGTGCAAATGAGCAGTTCTTC.

The chain is built from TRBV5-1 and TRBJ2-4; possible D gene TRBD2, 6 bases. V was shortened by 3 bases and J by 8 bases, with 15 bases between the two germline ends. Germline CDR1 and CDR2: SGHRS and YFSETQ. The CDR3 totals 14 residues. The CDR3 spells CASSSEGRADIQYF. CDR3 bases: TGCGCCAGCAGCTCGGAGGGTAGGGCGGACATTCAGTACTTC.

V usage is TRBV5-1 and J usage is TRBJ2-1; 10 bases align to TRBD1. Germline CDR1 SGHRS, CDR2 YFSETQ. The length of the CDR3 is 14 residues. V was pared by 4 bases and J by 5 bases, with 3 bases of the junction left unmatched. In DNA, the CDR3 is TGCGCCAGCAGCCTAGGACAGGGGGACAATGAGCAGTTCTTC. It translates to CASSLGQGDNEQFF.

This rearrangement joins TRBV5-1 to TRBJ2-5; D perhaps matches TRBD2 (5 bases). With 4 bases removed from V and 5 bases from J, the gap between germline ends came to 15 bases. CDR3 length: 14 amino acids. Germline V gene sequence: CDR1 SGHRS, CDR2 YFSETQ. In DNA, the CDR3 is TGCGCCAGCAGCCCCGATGGACTGCCGGAGACCCAGTACTTC. It translates to CASSPDGLPETQYF.

This clone showed up just a few times. The chain recombines TRBV5-5 with TRBJ1-5; D remains unclear. V was pared by 4 bases and J by 3 bases, with 8 bases between. This CDR3 contains 13 residues. The germline CDR1 and CDR2 sequences are SGHKS and YYEKEE (reference sequence). CDR3 loop: CASSRQINQPQHF. CDR3 in DNA: TGTGCCAGCAGCCGACAAATCAATCAGCCCCAGCATTTT.